A single sample is the source of the 16 T cell receptor beta chains below, sequenced in a study of blood T cells in healthy people across ages. A J-beta primer mix and a sample-barcoded 5' primer were used in a second PCR of roughly 7 to 12 cycles. TCRdb recomputed calls from the 5' RACE reads with MiXCR, one row per CDR3 protein. Among about 1.7 million distinct CDR3 sequences listed, under 30% were seen once. Input material: blood. All receptors come from a woman aged 25 to 39 in good health.

The sample holds a few counts of this clonotype. The rearrangement links TRBV20-1 to TRBJ2-7, with TRBD2 matching over 12 bases. This CDR3 comprises 14 residues. The germline V gene encodes CDR1 DFQATT and CDR2 SNEGSKA (reference sequence). J gave up 5 bases and V 6 bases, and 8 bases lay outside the gene matches. CDR3 sequence (DNA): TGCAGTGCGGCCTGGGCTAGCGGGGGGGACGAGCAGTACTTC. Translated, it gives CSAAWASGGDEQYF.

The chain combines TRBV3-1 with TRBJ2-5; D unclear. V lost 0 bases to trimming and J lost 2 bases, with 10 bases between them. The germline V gene encodes CDR1 LGHDT and CDR2 YNNKEL (reference sequence). This CDR3 has 15 residues. The chain's CDR3 is CASSQEPTVQETQYF. In DNA form, the CDR3 reads TGTGCCAGCAGCCAAGAGCCAACAGTACAAGAGACCCAGTACTTC.

This clonotype was picked up one time. This sequence joins TRBV28 and TRBJ2-1; 16 nucleotides agree with TRBD2. The DNA end lines up better with TRBJ2-7; the J call may be wrong. Germline loops: CDR1 MDHEN, CDR2 SYDVKM. This CDR3 spans 16 amino acids. The CDR3: CASSFQGLAGGAEQYF. The CDR3 region has the DNA TGTGCCAGCAGTTTCCAGGGACTAGCGGGGGGGGCCGAGCAGTACTTC.

This chain joins TRBV14 and TRBJ1-3, with a weak D call TRBD1 (5 bases). Germline values: CDR1 SGHDN, CDR2 FVKESK. The CDR3 runs to 16 residues. V dropped 1 base and J dropped 0 bases, with 10 bases sitting between them. CDR3 bases: TGTGCCAGCAGCCAAGTAGGACACGTCTCTGGAAACACCATATATTTT. As protein: CASSQVGHVSGNTIYF.

The rearrangement joins TRBV4-1 to TRBJ1-1; D not resolved. V was pared by 0 bases and J by 3 bases, with 11 bases between. The CDR3 contains 15 residues. Germline-derived CDR1 and CDR2 are MGHRA and YSYEKL. The CDR3 spells CASSQDWGADTEAFF. CDR3 in DNA: TGCGCCAGCAGCCAAGATTGGGGAGCGGACACTGAAGCTTTCTTT.

This clonotype was recorded only once. The chain combines TRBV29-1 with TRBJ1-1; D is perhaps TRBD1 (6 bases). Germline values: CDR1 SQVTM, CDR2 ANQGSEA. The CDR3 totals 14 residues. Trimming stripped 8 bases from V and 0 bases from J, with 16 bases between. The CDR3 nucleotides read TGCAGCATTGTCGTGACAGGAATGAACACTGAAGCTTTCTTT. Translating it yields CSIVVTGMNTEAFF.

Remarks on this clonotype: This could be a read error, since a much larger clone is one nucleotide away. The V and J genes are TRBV5-1 and TRBJ2-7; 9 bases are shared with TRBD1. V shed 3 bases and J 4 bases; nucleotides not matched to a gene: 8. CDR3 length: 15 residues. Germline V gene lookup returns CDR1 SGHRS and CDR2 YFSETQ. CDR3 DNA: TGCGCCAGCAGCTGGATGGGACAGGGTGAATACGAGCAGTACTTC. This encodes CASSWMGQGEYEQYF.

This clonotype was seen only a few times. For the CDR3, the DNA is TGTGCCAGCAGCCCCAAACGGACAGCTGGGGCCAACGTCCTGACTTTC. This gives the protein CASSPKRTAGANVLTF. The chain combines TRBV6-2 or TRBV6-3 with TRBJ2-6; weak D call: TRBD1 (6 bases). The germline V and J ends were trimmed by 6 bases and 2 bases, with 14 bases remaining between them. Germline values: CDR1 MNHEY, CDR2 SVGEGT. The length of the CDR3 is 16 residues.

This clonotype was detected a few times. J is TRBJ2-1 and V is TRBV7-2; D may be TRBD2 (6 bases). V was cut by 5 bases and J by 15 bases, with 14 bases left in between. CDR1 and CDR2 from the germline V gene are SGHTA and FQGNSA. This CDR3 comprises 11 residues. This chain's CDR3 is CASSALTGRFF. CDR3 nucleotides: TGTGCCAGCAGCGCATTAACCGGGAGGTTCTTC.

The chain uses TRBV7-9 and TRBJ1-5; possible D gene TRBD1, 6 bases. Trimming removed 4 bases from V and 7 bases from J, with 11 bases in between. The CDR3 runs to 13 residues. Per germline, CDR1 SEHNR and CDR2 FQNEAQ (reference sequence). The CDR3 here is CASSYTGPQPQHF. Here the CDR3 DNA reads TGTGCCAGCAGCTACACAGGGCCACAGCCCCAGCATTTT.

Concerning this clonotype: A much larger clone lies a single base off, so this may be a read error. This rearrangement joins TRBV13 to TRBJ2-1; no clear D gene. CDR3 size: 15 residues. The germline CDR1 and CDR2 sequences are PRHDT and FYEKMQ (reference sequence). Between the trimmed V and J ends, which lost 5 bases and 0 bases, there was a span of 11 bases. This CDR3 reads CASSAGRFSYNEQFF. The CDR3 DNA follows: TGTGCCAGCAGCGCCGGACGGTTCTCCTACAATGAGCAGTTCTTC.

This clonotype was observed many times. The chain couples TRBV12-3 or TRBV12-4 to TRBJ2-7; D might be TRBD2 (5 bases). The V end was cut by 5 bases, the J end by 1 base, with 9 bases between. The CDR3 length is 13 residues. CDR3 DNA sequence: TGTGCCAGCAGTCTGCGGGTATCCTACGAGCAGTACTTC. It translates to CASSLRVSYEQYF.

This clonotype was seen a handful of times. The chain employs TRBV9 and TRBJ2-3; D ambiguous. Germline values: CDR1 SGDLS, CDR2 YYNGEE. With 3 bases removed from V and 3 bases from J, the gap between germline ends came to 8 bases. The CDR3 runs 13 residues. The CDR3 nucleotides are TGTGCCAGCAGCGGCCGACTGACAGATACGCAGTATTTT. The encoded protein is CASSGRLTDTQYF.

The table lists this clonotype with many counts. This rearrangement joins TRBV12-3 or TRBV12-4 to TRBJ2-6; TRBD2 aligns across 7 bases. V gave up 5 bases and J gave up 1 base; unmatched junction bases: 11. The CDR3 contains 18 residues. CDR3 sequence (DNA): TGTGCCAGCAGTCCGGGACTACCCCTTGGGTCTGGGGCCAACGTCCTGACTTTC. This codes for CASSPGLPLGSGANVLTF.

This clonotype was counted many times. The chain is built from TRBV5-1 and TRBJ2-7; 7 bases align to TRBD1. Germline V gene lookup returns CDR1 SGHRS and CDR2 YFSETQ. The CDR3 extends over 14 amino acids. Germline trimming cut 1 base from V and 6 bases from J; bases unmatched to any gene: 7. The CDR3 protein is CASSLSRGSGEQYF. The CDR3 nucleotides are TGCGCCAGCAGCTTGTCCAGGGGGTCGGGCGAGCAGTACTTC.

This clonotype occurred many times. V gene TRBV4-1 combines with J gene TRBJ2-1, with TRBD2 matching 12 bases. Germline-derived CDR1 and CDR2 are MGHRA and YSYEKL. V lost 4 bases, J lost 7 bases, and 8 bases stayed unmatched. The CDR3 contains 16 residues. The CDR3 region has the DNA TGCGCCAGCAGCCTACCTAGCGGGGGGGCCAAGAATGAGCAGTTCTTC. As protein: CASSLPSGGAKNEQFF.